This T cell receptor beta chain was sequenced in a study of blood T cell repertoires in COVID-19. Study-wide context: Acute-phase and convalescent COVID-19 samples originated in the United States, Italy and Spain. The cDNA or gDNA used as material had been derived from T cells, B-cell-depleted T cells, or PBMCs.

The CDR3 has 16 amino acids. CDR1 SGHRS and CDR2 YFSETQ come from the germline V gene. Trimming shortened V by 4 bases and J by 5 bases, and 21 bases separated the two germline ends. The authors' processing: Estimated nucleated cell counts came from reference gene primer amplification. Data came from immunoSEQ multiplex PCR; TCRdb stores just in-frame clones and leaves some out. That table gives V, J and clone size, and the DNA gave D and trimming. The sample comprises over 90,000 clones, around 87% of which are singletons, and roughly a sixth rests with the top ten. The J gene is TRBJ1-2, the V gene TRBV5-1, with D possibly being TRBD1 (5 bases). Material: peripheral blood. This receptor was obtained from a human donor in a cohort sampled during active COVID-19. The CDR3 spells CASSPFGGASPYGYTF. In nucleotides, the CDR3 is TGCGCCAGCAGCCCGTTCGGGGGAGCCTCGCCTTATGGCTACACCTTC.